These 21 T cell receptor beta chains were sequenced from one sample in a study of CD8+CD57+ T cells in acquired aplastic anemia. Profiling that covered TCR beta VDJ and CDR3 relied on genomic DNA as its template. Using its own MiXCR run on the reads, TCRdb lists one record per CDR3 protein. The table shows about 200,000 distinct CDR3 sequences, with more than 55% occurring only once. Selection for sequencing was limited to patients who had shown CD8+CD57+ cell expansion by flow cytometry. Sequenced material: sorted CD4+, CD8+, or CD8+CD57+ T cells (not recorded which) from PBMCs. The source is a human donor with aplastic anemia.

The chain has TRBV19 and TRBJ1-5, with D perhaps TRBD1 (6 bases). Trimming took off 4 bases at V and 2 bases at J, with 9 bases between the two ends. Per the germline V gene, CDR1 is LNHDA and CDR2 is SQIVND (reference sequence). This CDR3 region has 14 residues. The CDR3 reads CASSKDSGNQPQHF. The CDR3 DNA reads TGTGCCAGTAGTAAGGACAGCGGCAATCAGCCCCAGCATTTT.

This clonotype was seen only once. The J gene is TRBJ2-5, the V gene TRBV10-3; 7 positions match TRBD2. Germline trimming cut 4 bases from V and 3 bases from J; bases unmatched to any gene: 5. The CDR3 covers 14 residues. Germline-derived CDR1 and CDR2 are ENHRY and SYGVKD. In DNA form, the CDR3 reads TGTGCCATCAGTGCGGCGCTAGCGGAAGAGACCCAGTACTTC. Translating gives CAISAALAEETQYF.

The chain has TRBV5-5 and TRBJ2-7; D is undetermined. The CDR3 consists of 15 residues. V was clipped by 4 bases and J by 4 bases, with 18 bases between them. CDR1 and CDR2 from the germline V gene are SGHKS and YYEKEE (reference sequence). CDR3 amino acids: CASSPPSDPTYEQYF. The CDR3 DNA reads as TGTGCCAGCAGCCCCCCGAGCGACCCGACTTACGAGCAGTACTTC.

This clonotype was counted a few times. The genes are TRBV2 and TRBJ2-5; 7 positions match TRBD1. Trimming cost V 5 bases and J 1 base; bases outside gene matches: 4. The CDR3 covers 14 residues. Germline V lookup: CDR1 SNHLY, CDR2 FYNNEI. The CDR3 here is CASSLRQGQETQYF. The CDR3 region has the DNA TGTGCCAGCAGTCTCCGACAGGGCCAAGAGACCCAGTACTTC.

This sequence joins TRBV9 and TRBJ2-2; TRBD2 agrees at 10 bases. Per the germline V gene, CDR1 is SGDLS and CDR2 is YYNGEE. V lost 5 bases, J lost 4 bases, and 11 bases stayed unmatched. This CDR3 comprises 17 residues. DNA for the CDR3: TGTGCCAGCAGTCTCCCCTCACTAGCGGGGAGCACCGGGGAGCTGTTTTTT. Translation gives CASSLPSLAGSTGELFF.

V and J are TRBV20-1 and TRBJ2-7; 11 bases match TRBD2. The CDR3 covers 13 residues. The ends lost 5 bases at V and 6 bases at J; junction bases unmatched: 6. Germline V gene data show CDR1 as DFQATT and CDR2 as SNEGSKA (reference sequence). The CDR3 protein is CSACSGGASEQYF. CDR3 DNA sequence: TGCAGTGCTTGTAGCGGGGGGGCCTCCGAGCAGTACTTC.

The chain carries TRBV24-1 and TRBJ2-3; 8 nucleotides align to TRBD1. Trimming took 9 bases from V and 7 from J; bases not matched to a gene: 11. CDR3 length equals 14 residues. The germline CDR1 and CDR2 sequences are KGHDR and SFDVKD. DNA for the CDR3: TGTGCCACCGCAGAGACAGGGGTTTTAAATACGCAGTATTTT. Translating gives CATAETGVLNTQYF.

The chain combines TRBV19 with TRBJ1-6, with D hard to call. This CDR3 comprises 15 residues. Germline CDR1 and CDR2: LNHDA and SQIVND (reference sequence). The V gene lost 4 bases and the J gene lost 9 bases, with 16 bases spanning the gap. As DNA, the CDR3 is TGTGCCAGTAGTACGGGCAGTAGTGAGATTTCACCCCTCCACTTT. This gives the protein CASSTGSSEISPLHF.

In its sample, this clonotype was seen once. The rearrangement links TRBV25-1 to TRBJ1-1; D remains ambiguous. Germline CDR1 reads MGHDK; CDR2 reads SYGVNS. The CDR3 spans 13 residues. Trimming shortened V by 4 bases and J by 4 bases, and 10 bases separated the two germline ends. The CDR3 nucleotides read TGTGCCAGCAGTGTCGTCTCAGGCACTGAAGCTTTCTTT. Amino acid sequence: CASSVVSGTEAFF.

CDR3 bases: TGTGCCAGCAGCCCAGGGTATAGCAATCAGCCCCAGCATTTT. The encoded protein is CASSPGYSNQPQHF. This chain joins TRBV9 and TRBJ1-5, with a tentative D call TRBD1 (5 bases). The CDR3 loop spans 14 amino acids. Per the germline V gene, CDR1 is SGDLS and CDR2 is YYNGEE. V lost 4 bases and J 0 bases, leaving 8 bases between the germline ends.

The chain links TRBV9 to TRBJ1-2, with TRBD1 matching over 9 bases. Unmatched junction bases numbered 6, after V lost 3 bases and J lost 6 bases. This CDR3 contains 14 residues. Germline V gene lookup returns CDR1 SGDLS and CDR2 YYNGEE. This CDR3 reads CASSARTGENGYTF. CDR3 nucleotides: TGTGCCAGCAGCGCGCGGACAGGGGAGAATGGCTACACCTTC. The entire variable domain, with the rest obtained from reference TRBV9 and TRBJ1-2, is as follows: DSGVTQTPKHLITATGQRVTLRCSPRSGDLSVYWYQQSLDQGLQFLIQYYNGEERAKGNILERFSAQQFPDLHSELNLSSLELGDSALYFCASSARTGENGYTFGSGTRLTVV.

This clonotype was recorded once. The V call is TRBV7-9, the J call TRBJ1-1; D gene uncertain. This CDR3 spans 13 amino acids. From germline, CDR1 is SEHNR and CDR2 FQNEAQ (reference sequence). The ends were cut back, 3 bases at V and 6 bases at J, with 11 bases in the middle. CDR3 region: CASSFKGTPEAFF. CDR3 nucleotide sequence: TGTGCCAGCAGCTTCAAGGGAACCCCTGAAGCTTTCTTT.

The CDR3 DNA sequence: TGTGCCAGCAGTTTTGCAGGGACCGGTAACTACGAGCAGTACTTC. Its protein product is CASSFAGTGNYEQYF. The rearrangement uses TRBV12-3 or TRBV12-4 and TRBJ2-7; D tentatively reads TRBD1 or TRBD2 (5 bases each). The CDR3 has 15 residues. The germline V and J ends were trimmed by 3 bases and 3 bases, with 15 bases remaining between them.

V is TRBV20-1 and J is TRBJ1-4; the D is unclear. CDR1 DFQATT and CDR2 SNEGSKA come from the germline V gene (reference sequence). With 0 bases removed from V and 4 bases from J, the gap between germline ends came to 12 bases. This CDR3 has 15 amino acids. CDR3 coding DNA: TGCAGTGCTAGAGAAGTCCGGGCCTTTAATGAAAAACTGTTTTTT. It encodes CSAREVRAFNEKLFF.

J is TRBJ2-2 and V is TRBV14; D might be TRBD1 (5 bases). The CDR3 is 14 residues long. Germline V gene data show CDR1 as SGHDN and CDR2 as FVKESK. Trimming took 1 base from V and 7 from J, leaving 10 bases between them. CDR3 region: CASSQVGVDGELFF. In DNA, the CDR3 is TGTGCCAGCAGCCAAGTAGGGGTTGACGGGGAGCTGTTTTTT.

The chain carries TRBV19 and TRBJ2-1; the D is unclear. The CDR3 runs to 15 residues. With 3 bases removed from V and 0 bases from J, the gap between germline ends came to 9 bases. Germline CDR1 is LNHDA and CDR2 is SQIVND (reference sequence). In DNA, the CDR3 is TGTGCCAGTAGTATCACAGATTACTCCTACAATGAGCAGTTCTTC. Translation: CASSITDYSYNEQFF.

The J gene is TRBJ2-7, the V gene TRBV5-4; D might be TRBD2 (6 bases). The CDR3 consists of 13 residues. The V gene lost 3 bases and the J gene lost 3 bases, with 10 bases spanning the gap. Germline V gene sequence: CDR1 SGHNT, CDR2 YYREEE (reference sequence). CDR3 in amino acids: CASSSPGDYEQYF. The CDR3 nucleotides read TGTGCCAGCAGCTCTCCGGGAGACTACGAGCAGTACTTC.

The J gene is TRBJ2-1, the V gene TRBV7-3; TRBD2 is a possible D gene (5 bases). This CDR3 region has 13 residues. Trimming removed 9 bases from V and 7 bases from J, with 16 bases in between. Germline CDR1 reads SGHTA; CDR2 reads FQGTGA. CDR3 bases: TGTGCCAGTGGAGGACTTCGAGGAAATGAGCAGTTCTTC. Its translation is CASGGLRGNEQFF.

V usage is TRBV25-1 and J usage is TRBJ1-6, with 11 positions matching TRBD1. CDR3 length: 13 amino acids. Losses at the gene ends were 6 bases for V and 13 bases for J; bases not matched to a gene: 5. The germline gives CDR1 MGHDK, CDR2 SYGVNS. For the CDR3, the DNA is TGTGCCAGCAGGGGACAGGGGGTTCGGCCCCTCCACTTT. It is translated as CASRGQGVRPLHF.

The chain employs TRBV7-8 and TRBJ2-7; no firm D call. Looked up from germline, CDR1 is SGHVS and CDR2 is FQNEAQ. Trimming pared 5 bases from V and 6 bases from J, leaving 17 bases between. The CDR3 has 14 amino acids. The CDR3 protein is CASSQRTGQREQYF. The DNA of the CDR3 is TGTGCCAGCAGCCAAAGGACGGGCCAACGCGAGCAGTACTTC.

This clonotype was detected only once. V usage is TRBV4-1 and J usage is TRBJ1-2; a weak D match, TRBD1 (5 bases). CDR1 and CDR2 from the germline V gene are MGHRA and YSYEKL. This CDR3 spans 16 amino acids. The ends were cut back, 0 bases at V and 2 bases at J, with 13 bases in the middle. The CDR3: CASSQEAGHGNYGYTF. The CDR3 DNA is TGCGCCAGCAGCCAAGAGGCAGGGCACGGGAACTATGGCTACACCTTC.